The clone carrying this T cell receptor beta chain showed up just a few times. Its antigen is still unknown. An end of the junction differs from the germline gene, which may be a read error. The data are from a study of metastatic and nonmetastatic thyroid tumors. For the study at large: For malignant and benign thyroid patients, tumor or nodule tissue and blood were the sources whose repertoires were compared.

CDR1 and CDR2 (germline): LNHDA, SQIVND (reference sequence). The CDR3 covers 14 residues. No treatment had been given to any patient before thyroid surgery. Authors' analysis steps: For papillary thyroid cancer, a distant-metastasis classifier was constructed from CDR3 differences observed across clinicopathological groups. TCRdb re-called clones via MiXCR from the PCR reads. These V and J calls originate from TCRdb's pipeline instead of the authors' own analysis. The sample shows 12,000 or so clones, approximately 20% of them seen only once. Study-level points and caveats: Versus benign nodules, malignant thyroid tumors reportedly had significantly higher TCR beta diversity, in blood and tumor.

The sample comprised adjacent normal tissue. The V gene is TRBV19, the J gene TRBJ2-7; 7 nucleotides match TRBD1. The clonotype originates from a female donor with papillary thyroid cancer or a benign thyroid nodule (not recorded which). Some clones in this sample may be carry-over from other donors' samples. The CDR3 bases are TGTGCCATTAGTGGGACAGAGGGCACGGGCGAGCAGTACTTC. Its protein product is CAISGTEGTGEQYF.